Following are 22 T cell receptor beta chains from one sample sequenced in a study of molecular identifiers for immune sequencing clone quantification. TCRdb ran MiXCR on the PCR reads and lists one entry per CDR3 protein. The data contain about 330,000 distinct CDR3 sequences, roughly 24% of them seen just once; the ten biggest clones take up 0.65% to 0.95%. Sequencing was performed on naive CD8+ T cells from blood, with Jurkat cell RNA spiked in. Subset defined: FACS-sorted CD8+CD4-CCR7+CD45RA+ naive T cells. The receptor set was obtained from a human donor in good health. Some libraries in this study had Jurkat cell RNA spiked in.

This clonotype occurred a few times. This CDR3 is CASSSTGTGGYEQYF. CDR3 DNA: TGTGCCAGCAGCTCCACCGGGACAGGGGGCTACGAGCAGTACTTC. The genes are TRBV13 and TRBJ2-7, with 11 nucleotides matching TRBD1. This CDR3 contains 15 residues. J gave up 3 bases and V 4 bases, and 5 bases lay outside the gene matches. Per germline, CDR1 PRHDT and CDR2 FYEKMQ (reference sequence).

The chain carries TRBV29-1 and TRBJ2-2, with D possibly being TRBD1 (7 bases). In germline, CDR1 is SQVTM, CDR2 ANQGSEA. Trimming took off 4 bases at V and 6 bases at J, with 12 bases between the two ends. CDR3 length: 13 amino acids. The CDR3: CSVVTRGAGELFF. The CDR3 DNA is TGCAGCGTTGTAACCAGGGGGGCCGGGGAGCTGTTTTTT.

This clonotype has more than one count but fewer than ten. The chain carries TRBV25-1 and TRBJ2-7, with D possibly matching TRBD2 (5 bases). V dropped 2 bases and J dropped 5 bases, with 19 bases sitting between them. The CDR3 runs to 16 residues. Germline values: CDR1 MGHDK, CDR2 SYGVNS. In DNA form, the CDR3 reads TGTGCCAGCAGTGAAATCGGAGGACCTTATGCCGACGAGCAGTACTTC. This translates into CASSEIGGPYADEQYF.

This clonotype appeared many times. The rearrangement uses TRBV7-9 and TRBJ2-7; 7 nucleotides align to TRBD1. V lost 5 bases to trimming and J lost 2 bases; unmatched junction nucleotides: 6. The germline V gene encodes CDR1 SEHNR and CDR2 FQNEAQ (reference sequence). The CDR3 is 14 residues long. The CDR3 DNA follows: TGTGCCAGCAGCCGGACAGGTAATACCTACGAGCAGTACTTC. Protein product: CASSRTGNTYEQYF. Full variable domain (rest looked up from reference TRBV7-9 and TRBJ2-7): DTGVSQNPRHKITKRGQNVTFRCDPISEHNRLYWYRQTLGQGPEFLTYFQNEAQLEKSRLLSDRFSAERPKGSFSTLEIQRTEQGDSAMYLCASSRTGNTYEQYFGPGTRLTVT.

This clonotype has a handful of counts. The rearrangement uses TRBV5-1 and TRBJ1-6; 7 bases fit TRBD1. This CDR3 region has 14 residues. With V trimmed by 2 bases and J by 6 bases, 2 bases remained unmatched. Germline CDR1 SGHRS, CDR2 YFSETQ. In DNA, the CDR3 is TGCGCCAGCAGCTTCAGGGACAGTAATTCACCCCTCCACTTT. This translates into CASSFRDSNSPLHF.

This clonotype was detected ten times or more. V and J are TRBV7-2 and TRBJ2-3, with TRBD2 identical over 12 bases. CDR1 SGHTA and CDR2 FQGNSA come from the germline V gene. This CDR3 comprises 16 residues. V was pared by 5 bases and J by 6 bases, with 9 bases of the junction left unmatched. In DNA, the CDR3 is TGTGCCAGCAGCCCTGGACTAGCGGGGCCCCGTGATACGCAGTATTTT. It specifies CASSPGLAGPRDTQYF.

This clonotype was recorded a few times. The rearrangement links TRBV7-2 to TRBJ2-3, with 10 positions matching TRBD2. The ends lost 6 bases at V and 6 bases at J; junction bases unmatched: 9. From germline, CDR1 is SGHTA and CDR2 FQGNSA. The CDR3 has 15 amino acids. The CDR3 spells CASSSGLAVSDTQYF. CDR3 coding DNA: TGTGCCAGCAGTTCCGGACTAGCGGTATCTGATACGCAGTATTTT.

This clonotype turned up a few times. The J gene is TRBJ2-1, the V gene TRBV7-9, with a tentative D call TRBD1 (6 bases). Germline V gene data show CDR1 as SEHNR and CDR2 as FQNEAQ (reference sequence). The CDR3 loop spans 14 amino acids. V lost 5 bases, J lost 3 bases, and 11 bases lay in between. CDR3 sequence (DNA): TGTGCCAGCAGCCAAGCGGACAGCTACAATGAGCAGTTCTTC. Its translation is CASSQADSYNEQFF.

This clonotype occurred many times. The gene calls are TRBV6-5 and TRBJ1-1; TRBD1 aligns across 8 bases. The CDR3 totals 13 residues. Germline V CDR1 and CDR2: MNHEY, SVGAGI. V was pared by 2 bases and J by 11 bases, with 7 bases of the junction left unmatched. CDR3 DNA sequence: TGTGCCAGCAGTTACACCAGGGGGCCGGGGGCTTTCTTT. Its protein is CASSYTRGPGAFF.

With regard to this clonotype: A much larger clone sits a single nucleotide away, making a read error possible. The V and J genes are TRBV29-1 and TRBJ2-3; a possible D gene is TRBD2 (7 bases). Germline CDR1 reads SQVTM; CDR2 reads ANQGSEA. CDR3 length equals 14 residues. CDR3 protein: CGVASQGRADTQYF. In DNA form, the CDR3 reads TGCGGCGTCGCATCTCAGGGGAGGGCAGATACGCAGTATTTT.

The chain carries TRBV7-2 and TRBJ1-5; weak D call: TRBD1 (5 bases). The V gene's germline CDR1 is SGHTA and CDR2 FQGNSA. There are 16 residues in the CDR3. V was trimmed by 5 bases and J by 9 bases, leaving 23 bases between them. The CDR3: CASSVERGTPYPPQHF. As DNA, the CDR3 is TGTGCCAGCAGCGTAGAGCGAGGGACCCCCTATCCGCCCCAGCATTTT.

A few counts support this clonotype. The chain links TRBV19 to TRBJ2-5; perhaps TRBD2 as D (7 bases). The germline V and J ends were trimmed by 4 bases and 6 bases, with 21 bases remaining between them. The CDR3 covers 16 residues. Germline V gene lookup returns CDR1 LNHDA and CDR2 SQIVND (reference sequence). The chain's CDR3 is CASSKPGEGLTKTQYF. For the CDR3, the DNA is TGTGCCAGTAGTAAGCCAGGGGAGGGGTTAACGAAGACCCAGTACTTC.

The rearrangement uses TRBV6-2 or TRBV6-3 and TRBJ2-7; 9 positions agree with TRBD1. The CDR3 runs 13 residues. Germline CDR1 is MNHEY and CDR2 is SVGEGT. Trimming at V came to 2 bases and at J to 5 bases, leaving 1 base not matched to a gene. CDR3 DNA sequence: TGTGCCAGCAGTTACGGGACAGGGAACGAGCAGTACTTC. It is translated as CASSYGTGNEQYF.

This chain's CDR3 is CASSMASRGNQPQHF. The DNA of the CDR3 is TGTGCCAGTAGTATGGCTTCCAGGGGGAATCAGCCCCAGCATTTT. The chain is built from TRBV19 and TRBJ1-5, with TRBD1 identical over 7 bases. J gave up 4 bases and V 3 bases, and 6 bases lay outside the gene matches. The CDR3 spans 15 residues. CDR1 is LNHDA, CDR2 SQIVND, per germline (reference sequence).

Of note for this clonotype: A junction end diverges from the germline sequence, so it may reflect a read error. The rearrangement joins TRBV15 to TRBJ2-7; TRBD2 is a possible D gene (7 bases). The CDR3 has 17 residues. The germline CDR1 and CDR2 sequences are LNHNV and YYDKDF (reference sequence). For the CDR3, the DNA is TGTGCCACCAGCCCTCGAGGGGGGGGCCTATTCTCCTACGAGCGGTACTTC. Its translation is CATSPRGGGLFSYERYF.

This clonotype was seen once. This may come from a read error, since a much larger clone is one base off. The chain employs TRBV7-9 and TRBJ2-7; D is ambiguous. This CDR3 is 19 amino acids long. V was pared by 4 bases and J by 2 bases, with 27 bases between. Germline CDR1 and CDR2: SEHNR and FQNEAQ (reference sequence). CDR3 coding DNA: TGTGCCAGCAGCTCTCGTGATGTCATAGTGTGGTTGTCAGCCTACGAGCAGTACTTC. Translation: CASSSRDVIVWLSAYEQYF.

Remarks on this clonotype: This clone may be a read error of a much larger clone one base away. The V call is TRBV6-5, the J call TRBJ1-1; D unresolved. Germline V CDR1 and CDR2: MNHEY, SVGAGI. This CDR3 is built from 13 residues. CDR3 nucleotide sequence: TGTGCCAGCAGTTACTCTTGGGAGGGTGAAGCTTCCTTT. It specifies CASSYSWEGEASF.

The chain recombines TRBV7-2 with TRBJ2-7; D might be TRBD1 or TRBD2, each matching 6 bases. CDR1 SGHTA and CDR2 FQGNSA come from the germline V gene. V dropped 4 bases and J dropped 4 bases, with 29 bases sitting between them. This CDR3 has 19 amino acids. CDR3 coding DNA: TGTGCCAGCAGCTCGCCCGGGACGACCGGGGGCCTATTGATTTACGAGCAGTACTTC. Amino acids: CASSSPGTTGGLLIYEQYF.

A word on this clonotype: The germline gene is not matched at one end of the junction; a read error may be the cause. The chain recombines TRBV7-7 with TRBJ2-5; 8 nucleotides agree with TRBD2. The CDR3 runs to 14 residues. Germline-derived CDR1 and CDR2 are SSHAT and FNYEAQ (reference sequence). This CDR3 reads CASSSAGDFETQYF. The CDR3, as DNA: TGTGCTAGCAGCTCAGCGGGAGATTTTGAGACCCAGTACTTC. Full variable domain (missing parts from reference TRBV7-7 and TRBJ2-5): GAGVSQSPRYKVTKRGQDVTLRCDPISSHATLYWYQQALGQGPEFLTYFNYEAQPDKSGLPSDRFSAERPEGSISTLTIQRTEQRDSAMYRCASSSAGDFETQYFGPGTRLLVL.

This clonotype was detected ten times or more. The chain recombines TRBV12-5 with TRBJ2-1, with D possibly being TRBD1 (6 bases). The V end was cut by 4 bases, the J end by 8 bases, with 9 bases between. CDR1 LGHNT and CDR2 FRNRAP come from the germline V gene. The CDR3 covers 12 residues. The CDR3 region has the DNA TGTGCTAGTGGTTCACAGGGTTATGAGCAGTTCTTC. Translating gives CASGSQGYEQFF.

The genes are TRBV3-1 and TRBJ2-3; 7 nucleotides line up with TRBD2. The V segment lost 8 bases and the J segment 4 bases; nucleotides outside the gene matches: 9. From germline, CDR1 is LGHDT and CDR2 YNNKEL (reference sequence). The CDR3 consists of 14 residues. The CDR3 DNA follows: TGTGCCAGCGGCCGGGCTAGCGGAGCAGATACGCAGTATTTT. This sequence encodes CASGRASGADTQYF.

This clonotype came up many times. J is TRBJ2-1 and V is TRBV20-1; D uncertain. The V gene's germline CDR1 is DFQATT and CDR2 SNEGSKA (reference sequence). The V end lost 6 bases, the J end lost 9 bases, and 12 bases lay between the germline ends. This CDR3 comprises 11 residues. CDR3: CSASIASEQFF. In DNA form, the CDR3 reads TGCAGTGCCTCAATAGCCAGTGAGCAGTTCTTC.